This entry describes one TCR beta chain. As yet, its antigen is unknown. The entry originates in a study of T cells in Graves' hyperthyroidism and ophthalmopathy. This CDR3 has 15 residues. The germline CDR1 and CDR2 sequences are SGHTA and FQGNSA. V was pared by 1 base and J by 0 bases, with 10 bases between. Study-wide results and caveats: Separation of ophthalmopathy from stable hyperthyroidism was achieved by a 13 V-J model. A median about 6.5 months before onset, the model predicted ophthalmopathy. Blood also carried most thyroid clonotypes expanded above 0.001.

Authors of the study amplified TCR beta CDR3 regions from RNA transcripts. Using the HTBI primer set, a first-round RT-PCR was run on the TCR CDR3. In TCRdb, the multiplex PCR reads were re-called with MiXCR into one record per CDR3 protein. The data contain 550,000 to 800,000 distinct CDR3 sequences, around 16% of them singletons. With a duration under 2 months, the hyperthyroidism was newly diagnosed in patients aged 18 to 65. The rearrangement joins TRBV7-2 to TRBJ2-7, with a weak D call TRBD2 (6 bases). The clonotype originates from a man aged 45-60 years with Graves' hyperthyroidism. Sequencing was done on a sample of blood. The CDR3 loop reads CASSLGWRDSYEQYF. CDR3 DNA sequence: TGTGCCAGCAGCTTAGGATGGCGGGACTCCTACGAGCAGTACTTC. Looking up the rest from reference TRBV7-2 and TRBJ2-7 gives the full variable domain: GAGVSQSPSNKVTEKGKDVELRCDPISGHTALYWYRQSLGQGLEFLIYFQGNSAPDKSGLPSDRFSAERTGGSVSTLTIQRTQQEDSAVYLCASSLGWRDSYEQYFGPGTRLTVT.